These 14 T cell receptor beta chains came from one sample sequenced in a study of T cell changes during pregnancy in multiple sclerosis. TCRdb keeps only in-frame clones here, not all; method: immunoSEQ multiplex PCR. The sample lists some 60,000 clones, 80% to 95% occurring once. Source: CD4+ T cells from peripheral blood mononuclear cells, taken before pregnancy. The receptors were gathered from a female donor with multiple sclerosis, enrolled in a pregnancy study.

The table lists this clone with a few counts. V gene TRBV10-1 combines with J gene TRBJ1-4; 7 bases map to TRBD1. Germline CDR1 is WNHNN and CDR2 is SYGVQD (reference sequence). There are 13 residues in the CDR3. The junction had 6 bases not matched to a gene; V was cut back by 6 bases and J by 8 bases. The DNA for the CDR3 is TGCGCCAGCAGCGGCAGGGGGAGAGAAAAACTGTTTTTT. The encoded protein is CASSGRGREKLFF.

The CDR3 bases are TGTGCCAGCAGCCTGGACTCTAACACCGGGGAGCTGTTTTTT. Translation gives CASSLDSNTGELFF. The chain has TRBV7-6 and TRBJ2-2; perhaps TRBD2 as D (5 bases). The CDR3 runs to 14 residues. Per the germline V gene, CDR1 is SGHVS and CDR2 is FNYEAQ. The V gene lost 5 bases and the J gene lost 2 bases, with 9 bases spanning the gap.

V and J are TRBV28 and TRBJ2-7, with D possibly TRBD1 on 6 matching bases. The V end was cut by 4 bases, the J end by 4 bases, with 14 bases between. This CDR3 comprises 14 residues. In germline, CDR1 is MDHEN, CDR2 SYDVKM. This chain's CDR3 is CASSSQGRRYEQYF. The DNA of the CDR3 is TGTGCCAGCAGTTCCCAGGGGAGAAGGTACGAGCAGTACTTC.

V and J are TRBV7-9 and TRBJ2-2; maybe TRBD1 (5 bases). The ends were cut back, 10 bases at V and 2 bases at J, with 11 bases in the middle. Per the germline V gene, CDR1 is SEHNR and CDR2 is FQNEAQ (reference sequence). The CDR3 contains 13 residues. For the CDR3, the DNA is TGTGCCAAAGGTACAGGAAACACCGGGGAGCTGTTTTTT. Protein product: CAKGTGNTGELFF.

J is TRBJ2-1 and V is TRBV7-2; perhaps TRBD1 as D (5 bases). Trimming took 3 bases from V and 0 from J, leaving 12 bases between them. The CDR3 has 16 residues. Germline CDR1 reads SGHTA; CDR2 reads FQGNSA. The CDR3 DNA is TGTGCCAGCAGCTTGATGGGGCAGAGCTCCTACAATGAGCAGTTCTTC. Protein product: CASSLMGQSSYNEQFF.

The chain is built from TRBV5-6 and TRBJ2-1, with 12 bases lining up with TRBD2. Looked up from germline, CDR1 is SGHDT and CDR2 is YYEEEE. This CDR3 contains 18 residues. V gave up 6 bases and J gave up 1 base; unmatched junction bases: 11. The CDR3 DNA reads as TGTGCCAGCAACCCCTGGACTAGCGGGATCCGGTCCTACAATGAGCAGTTCTTC. It is translated as CASNPWTSGIRSYNEQFF. Full variable domain (missing parts from reference TRBV5-6 and TRBJ2-1): DAGVTQSPTHLIKTRGQQVTLRCSPKSGHDTVSWYQQALGQGPQFIFQYYEEEERQRGNFPDRFSGHQFPNYSSELNVNALLLGDSALYLCASNPWTSGIRSYNEQFFGPGTRLTVL.

Notes on this clone: At one of its ends the junction is not consistent with the germline gene, which may arise from a read error. This rearrangement joins TRBV7-9 to TRBJ2-3, with TRBD2 matching over 7 bases. Germline V gives CDR1 SEHNR, CDR2 FQNEAQ (reference sequence). CDR3 length equals 11 residues. DNA of the CDR3: TGTGCCAGCAGCCTTTACCGGGACTACCATTTT. It yields the protein CASSLYRDYHF.

The chain combines TRBV7-2 with TRBJ2-1, with 9 bases identical to TRBD2. Germline CDR1 SGHTA, CDR2 FQGNSA. The CDR3 is made up of 16 amino acids. The junction had 8 bases not matched to a gene; V was cut back by 1 base and J by 7 bases. The CDR3 region is CASSLVGLARGNEQFF. CDR3 DNA sequence: TGTGCCAGCAGCTTAGTCGGACTAGCGAGAGGTAATGAGCAGTTCTTC.

J is TRBJ2-6 and V is TRBV6-5, with TRBD1 as a possible D gene (6 bases). V lost 2 bases and J lost 4, with 6 bases in between. The germline gives CDR1 MNHEY, CDR2 SVGAGI. The CDR3 is 14 residues long. The CDR3 protein is CASSYGTGANVLTF. The CDR3 DNA is TGTGCCAGCAGTTACGGGACAGGGGCCAACGTCCTGACTTTC.

The chain is built from TRBV23-1 and TRBJ2-1, with D possibly matching TRBD1 (5 bases). TRBV23-1 is classed as an ORF, of uncertain function. V lost 2 bases and J 7 bases, leaving 9 bases between the germline ends. CDR3 length equals 13 residues. CDR3 DNA: TGCGCCAGCAGTCAACCTAGGGGAAATGAGCAGTTCTTC. It is translated as CASSQPRGNEQFF.

The chain has TRBV27 and TRBJ2-1, with TRBD1 matching 8 bases. V shed 5 bases and J 9 bases; nucleotides not matched to a gene: 12. The CDR3 length is 15 residues. The germline V gene encodes CDR1 MNHEY and CDR2 SMNVEV (reference sequence). CDR3 nucleotides: TGTGCCAGCAGTGCCCAGGGGGCGATAGCGAGTGAGCAGTTCTTC. It is translated as CASSAQGAIASEQFF.

This chain joins TRBV29-1 and TRBJ2-5; D may be TRBD2 (6 bases). The ends were cut back, 3 bases at V and 1 base at J, with 9 bases in the middle. This CDR3 is 13 amino acids long. From germline, CDR1 is SQVTM and CDR2 ANQGSEA. In DNA form, the CDR3 reads TGCAGCGTTGACCAACTAGCCCAAGAGACCCAGTACTTC. Its translation is CSVDQLAQETQYF.

The chain uses TRBV28 and TRBJ1-2, with a possible D match to TRBD1 (6 bases). Trimming cost V 3 bases and J 4 bases, with 12 bases left between them. Germline values: CDR1 MDHEN, CDR2 SYDVKM. The CDR3 is 14 residues long. This chain's CDR3 is CASSFVGTSYGYTF. DNA for the CDR3: TGTGCCAGCAGTTTTGTTGGGACAAGCTATGGCTACACCTTC.

This chain links TRBV4-1 with TRBJ1-4, with 7 bases matching TRBD1. Germline V lookup: CDR1 MGHRA, CDR2 YSYEKL. CDR3 size: 17 residues. The ends lost 1 base at V and 9 bases at J; junction bases unmatched: 14. Here the CDR3 reads CASSQAPGGRESKKLFF. DNA of the CDR3: TGCGCCAGCAGCCAAGCTCCAGGGGGACGGGAATCGAAAAAACTGTTTTTT.